This entry lists 5 T cell receptor beta chains sequenced from one sample in a study of T cell changes during pregnancy in multiple sclerosis. Profiling relied on immunoSEQ multiplex PCR, and the TCRdb table lists in-frame clones only, not all of them. The sample lists about 40,000 clones, around 90% occurring once. The source was peripheral blood, collected in the first trimester of pregnancy. These TCRs come from a female donor in good health, enrolled as a control in a pregnancy study.

J is TRBJ1-5 and V is TRBV25-1; D is unresolved. This CDR3 has 12 amino acids. CDR1 MGHDK and CDR2 SYGVNS come from the germline V gene. Trimming cost V 6 bases and J 1 base, with 4 bases left between them. The CDR3 DNA reads as TGTGCCAGCAGCCAAAGCAATCAGCCCCAGCATTTT. Amino acids: CASSQSNQPQHF.

This rearrangement joins TRBV29-1 to TRBJ2-1; possible D gene TRBD2, 6 bases. Germline-derived CDR1 and CDR2 are SQVTM and ANQGSEA. The V and J ends lost 2 bases and 2 bases respectively, with 10 bases between them. The CDR3 totals 14 residues. CDR3 DNA: TGCAGCGTTGAAAAGGTAGCGGCCTACAATGAGCAGTTCTTC. The encoded protein is CSVEKVAAYNEQFF.

The chain uses TRBV5-4 and TRBJ2-3; D perhaps matches TRBD1 (5 bases). The CDR3 is 13 residues long. V lost 2 bases and J lost 9, with 13 bases in between. Germline lookup yields CDR1 SGHNT and CDR2 YYREEE (reference sequence). CDR3 nucleotides: TGTGCCAGCAGCTTCCCCGATAGGGGCACGCAGTATTTT. Translating it yields CASSFPDRGTQYF.

This chain connects TRBV7-2 to TRBJ2-7; TRBD1 agrees at 9 bases. Germline lookup yields CDR1 SGHTA and CDR2 FQGNSA. This CDR3 has 15 amino acids. V gave up 5 bases and J gave up 0 bases; unmatched junction bases: 5. The CDR3 here is CASSGRTGASYEQYF. In nucleotides, the CDR3 is TGTGCCAGCAGCGGACGGACAGGGGCCTCCTACGAGCAGTACTTC.

The rearrangement joins TRBV5-1 to TRBJ1-4; 7 bases line up with TRBD1. Germline values: CDR1 SGHRS, CDR2 YFSETQ. This CDR3 region has 15 residues. The ends lost 4 bases at V and 0 bases at J; junction bases unmatched: 3. In nucleotides, the CDR3 is TGCGCCAGCAGCACTGACAGGGCAACTAATGAAAAACTGTTTTTT. It specifies CASSTDRATNEKLFF.